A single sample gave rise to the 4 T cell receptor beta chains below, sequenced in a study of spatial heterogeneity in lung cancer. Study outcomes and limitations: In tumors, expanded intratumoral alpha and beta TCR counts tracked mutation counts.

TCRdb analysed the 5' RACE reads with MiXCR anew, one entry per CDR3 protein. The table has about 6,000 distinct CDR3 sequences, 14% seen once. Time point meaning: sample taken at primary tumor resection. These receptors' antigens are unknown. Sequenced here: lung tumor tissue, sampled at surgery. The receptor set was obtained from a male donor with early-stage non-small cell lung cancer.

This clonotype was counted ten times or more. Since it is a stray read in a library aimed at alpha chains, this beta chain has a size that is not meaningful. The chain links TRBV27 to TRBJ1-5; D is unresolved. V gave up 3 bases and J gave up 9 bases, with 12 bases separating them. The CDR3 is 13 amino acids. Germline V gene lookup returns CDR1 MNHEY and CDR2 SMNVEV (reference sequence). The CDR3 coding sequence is TGTGCCAGCAGTTTTTCGGTCGGACGGCCCCAGCATTTT. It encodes CASSFSVGRPQHF.

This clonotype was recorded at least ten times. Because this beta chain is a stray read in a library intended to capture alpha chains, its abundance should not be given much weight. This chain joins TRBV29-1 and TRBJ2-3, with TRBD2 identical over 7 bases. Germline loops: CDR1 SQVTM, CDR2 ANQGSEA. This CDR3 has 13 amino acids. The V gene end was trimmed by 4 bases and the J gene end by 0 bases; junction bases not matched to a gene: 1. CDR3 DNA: TGCAGCGTTGCAGCGGGAAGCACAGATACGCAGTATTTT. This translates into CSVAAGSTDTQYF.

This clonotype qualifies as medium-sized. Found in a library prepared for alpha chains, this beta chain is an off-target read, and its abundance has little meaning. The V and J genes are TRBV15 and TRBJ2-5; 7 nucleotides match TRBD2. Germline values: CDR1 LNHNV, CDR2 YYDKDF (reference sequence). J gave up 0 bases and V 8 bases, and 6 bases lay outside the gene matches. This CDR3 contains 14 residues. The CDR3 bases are TGTGCCACCGGTAGGGAGGGCCACCAAGAGACCCAGTACTTC. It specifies CATGREGHQETQYF.

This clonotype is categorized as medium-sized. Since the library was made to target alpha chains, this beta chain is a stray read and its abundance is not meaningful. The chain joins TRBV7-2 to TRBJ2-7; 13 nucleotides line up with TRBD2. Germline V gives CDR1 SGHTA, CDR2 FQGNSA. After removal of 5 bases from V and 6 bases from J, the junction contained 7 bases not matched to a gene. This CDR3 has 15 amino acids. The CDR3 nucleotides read TGTGCCAGCAGCCTGGGACTAGCGGGACGGGGCGAGCAGTACTTC. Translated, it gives CASSLGLAGRGEQYF.